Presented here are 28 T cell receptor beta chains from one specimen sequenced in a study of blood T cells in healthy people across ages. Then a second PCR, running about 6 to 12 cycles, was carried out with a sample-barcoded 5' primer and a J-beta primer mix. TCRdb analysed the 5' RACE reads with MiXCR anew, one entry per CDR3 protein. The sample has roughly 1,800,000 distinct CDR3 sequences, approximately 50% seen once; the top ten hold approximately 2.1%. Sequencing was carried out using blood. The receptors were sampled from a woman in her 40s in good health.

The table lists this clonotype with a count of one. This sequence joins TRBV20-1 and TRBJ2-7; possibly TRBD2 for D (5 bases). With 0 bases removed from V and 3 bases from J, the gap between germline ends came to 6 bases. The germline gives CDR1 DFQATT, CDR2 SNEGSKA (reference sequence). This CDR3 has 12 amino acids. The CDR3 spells CSARELGYEQYF. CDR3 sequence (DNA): TGCAGTGCTAGAGAACTAGGCTACGAGCAGTACTTC.

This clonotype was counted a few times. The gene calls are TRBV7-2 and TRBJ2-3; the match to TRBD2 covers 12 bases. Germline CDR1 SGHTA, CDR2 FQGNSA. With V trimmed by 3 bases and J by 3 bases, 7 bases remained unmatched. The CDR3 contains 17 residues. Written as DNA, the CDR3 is TGTGCCAGCAGCTTGACTAGCGGGGGCGCCAGAACAGATACGCAGTATTTT. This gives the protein CASSLTSGGARTDTQYF. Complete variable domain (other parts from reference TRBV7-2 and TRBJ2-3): GAGVSQSPSNKVTEKGKDVELRCDPISGHTALYWYRQSLGQGLEFLIYFQGNSAPDKSGLPSDRFSAERTGGSVSTLTIQRTQQEDSAVYLCASSLTSGGARTDTQYFGPGTRLTVL.

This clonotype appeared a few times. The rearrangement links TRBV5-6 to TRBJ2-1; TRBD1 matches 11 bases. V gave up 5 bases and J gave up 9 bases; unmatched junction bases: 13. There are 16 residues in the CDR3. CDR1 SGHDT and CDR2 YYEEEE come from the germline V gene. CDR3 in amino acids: CASSPWTGQGATEQFF. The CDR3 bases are TGTGCCAGCAGTCCATGGACCGGACAGGGGGCGACTGAGCAGTTCTTC.

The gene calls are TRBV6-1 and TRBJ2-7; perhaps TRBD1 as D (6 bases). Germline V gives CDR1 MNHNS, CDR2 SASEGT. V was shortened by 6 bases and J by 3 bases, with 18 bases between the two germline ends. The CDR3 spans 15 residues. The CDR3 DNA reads TGTGCCAGCAGGGAATCTTTAACAGGGATCTACGAGCAGTACTTC. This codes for CASRESLTGIYEQYF.

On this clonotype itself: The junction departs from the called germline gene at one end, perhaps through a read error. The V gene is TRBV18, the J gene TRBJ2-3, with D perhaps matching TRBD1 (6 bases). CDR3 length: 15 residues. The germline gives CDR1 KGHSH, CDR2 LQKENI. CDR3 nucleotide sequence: TGTGCCAACTCACCAACACAGGGCATTACAGATACGCAGTATTTT. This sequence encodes CANSPTQGITDTQYF. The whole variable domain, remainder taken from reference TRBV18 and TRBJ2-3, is NAGVMQNPRHLVRRRGQEARLRCSPMKGHSHVYWYRQLPEEGLKFMVYLQKENIIDESGMPKERFSAEFPKEGPSILRIQQVVRGDSAAYFCANSPTQGITDTQYFGPGTRLTVL.

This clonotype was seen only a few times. CDR3 sequence reads: CASSPLDRGNSPLHF. The DNA of the CDR3 is TGTGCCAGCAGCCCACTGGACAGGGGAAATTCACCCCTCCACTTT. The chain couples TRBV7-2 to TRBJ1-6; TRBD1 matches 9 bases. Germline CDR1 SGHTA, CDR2 FQGNSA. This CDR3 is built from 15 residues. The V gene end was trimmed by 5 bases and the J gene end by 7 bases; junction bases not matched to a gene: 6. The full variable domain, rest sourced from reference TRBV7-2 and TRBJ1-6, is GAGVSQSPSNKVTEKGKDVELRCDPISGHTALYWYRQSLGQGLEFLIYFQGNSAPDKSGLPSDRFSAERTGGSVSTLTIQRTQQEDSAVYLCASSPLDRGNSPLHFGNGTRLTVT.

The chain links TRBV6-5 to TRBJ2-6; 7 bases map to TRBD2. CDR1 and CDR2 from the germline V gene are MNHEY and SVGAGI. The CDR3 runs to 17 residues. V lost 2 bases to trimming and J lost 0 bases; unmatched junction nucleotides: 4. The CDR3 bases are TGTGCCAGCAGTTACCGGGACTACGGCTCTGGGGCCAACGTCCTGACTTTC. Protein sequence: CASSYRDYGSGANVLTF.

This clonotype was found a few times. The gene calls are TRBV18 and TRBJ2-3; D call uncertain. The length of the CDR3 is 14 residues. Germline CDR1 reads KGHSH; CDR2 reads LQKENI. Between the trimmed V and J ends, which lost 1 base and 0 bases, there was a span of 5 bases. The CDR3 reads CASSPLKSTDTQYF. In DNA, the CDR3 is TGTGCCAGCTCACCACTTAAGAGCACAGATACGCAGTATTTT.

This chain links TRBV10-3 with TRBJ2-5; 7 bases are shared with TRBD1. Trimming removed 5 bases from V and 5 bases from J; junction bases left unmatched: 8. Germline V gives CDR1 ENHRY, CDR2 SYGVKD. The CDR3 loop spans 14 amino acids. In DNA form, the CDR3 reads TGTGCCATCAGTCCGGACAGGCCCCGGGAGACCCAGTACTTC. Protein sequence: CAISPDRPRETQYF.

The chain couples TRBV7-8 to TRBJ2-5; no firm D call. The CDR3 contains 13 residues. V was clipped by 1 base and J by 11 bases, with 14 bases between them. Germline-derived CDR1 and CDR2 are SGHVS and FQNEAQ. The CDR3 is CASSLGLQAEQYF. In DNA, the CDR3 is TGTGCCAGCAGCTTAGGCCTCCAAGCAGAGCAGTACTTC.

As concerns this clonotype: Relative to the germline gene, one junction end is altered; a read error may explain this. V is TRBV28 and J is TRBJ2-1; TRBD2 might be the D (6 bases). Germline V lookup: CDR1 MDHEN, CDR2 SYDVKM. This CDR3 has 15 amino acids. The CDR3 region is CASSPTGSSYHEQFF. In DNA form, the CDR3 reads TGTGCCAGCAGTCCTACCGGGAGCTCCTACCATGAGCAGTTCTTC. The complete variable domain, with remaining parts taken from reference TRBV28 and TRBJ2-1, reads DVKVTQSSRYLVKRTGEKVFLECVQDMDHENMFWYRQDPGLGLRLIYFSYDVKMKEKGDIPEGYSVSREKKERFSLILESASTNQTSMYLCASSPTGSSYHEQFFGPGTRLTVL.

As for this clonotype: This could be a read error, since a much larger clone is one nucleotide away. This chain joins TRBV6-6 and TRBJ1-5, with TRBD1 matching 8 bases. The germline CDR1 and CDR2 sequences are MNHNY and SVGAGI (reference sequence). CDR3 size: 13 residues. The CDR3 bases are TGTGTCAGCAGTCAGGGGGCCAATCAGCCCCAGCATTTT. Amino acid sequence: CVSSQGANQPQHF.

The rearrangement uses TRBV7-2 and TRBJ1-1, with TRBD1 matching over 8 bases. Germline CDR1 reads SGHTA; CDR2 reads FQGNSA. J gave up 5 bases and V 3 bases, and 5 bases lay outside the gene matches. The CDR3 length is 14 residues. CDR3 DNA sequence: TGTGCCAGCAGCTTGGACAGGGTGACGACTGAAGCTTTCTTT. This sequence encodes CASSLDRVTTEAFF. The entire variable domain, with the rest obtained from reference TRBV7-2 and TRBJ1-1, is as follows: GAGVSQSPSNKVTEKGKDVELRCDPISGHTALYWYRQSLGQGLEFLIYFQGNSAPDKSGLPSDRFSAERTGGSVSTLTIQRTQQEDSAVYLCASSLDRVTTEAFFGQGTRLTVV.

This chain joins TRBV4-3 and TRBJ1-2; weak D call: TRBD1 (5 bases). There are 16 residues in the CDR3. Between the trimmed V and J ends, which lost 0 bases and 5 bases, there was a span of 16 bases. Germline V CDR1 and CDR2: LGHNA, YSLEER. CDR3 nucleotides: TGCGCCAGCAGCCAAGATTGGGGGGACGGACTTTATGGCTACACCTTC. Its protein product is CASSQDWGDGLYGYTF.

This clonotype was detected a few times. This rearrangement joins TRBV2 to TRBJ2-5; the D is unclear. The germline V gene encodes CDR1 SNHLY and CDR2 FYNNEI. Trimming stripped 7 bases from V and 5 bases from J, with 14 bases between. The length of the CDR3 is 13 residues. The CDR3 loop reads CASIYESGETQYF. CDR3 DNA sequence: TGTGCCAGCATATACGAATCCGGGGAGACCCAGTACTTC.

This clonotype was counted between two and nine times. CDR3 DNA sequence: TGTGCCAGCAGAGGGACTAGCGGGGGGGCAAATACGCAGTATTTT. It codes for CASRGTSGGANTQYF. The rearrangement links TRBV27 to TRBJ2-3, with 16 bases identical to TRBD2. Unmatched junction bases numbered 4, after V lost 6 bases and J lost 7 bases. The CDR3 sequence is 15 residues long. Looked up from germline, CDR1 is MNHEY and CDR2 is SMNVEV (reference sequence).

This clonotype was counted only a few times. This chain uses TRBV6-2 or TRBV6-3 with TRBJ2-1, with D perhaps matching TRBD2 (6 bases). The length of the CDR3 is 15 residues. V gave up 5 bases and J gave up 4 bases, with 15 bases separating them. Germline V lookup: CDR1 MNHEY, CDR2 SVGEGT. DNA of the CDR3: TGTGCCAGCAGTGTCAGCGGGCTGGCTTACAATGAGCAGTTCTTC. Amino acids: CASSVSGLAYNEQFF.

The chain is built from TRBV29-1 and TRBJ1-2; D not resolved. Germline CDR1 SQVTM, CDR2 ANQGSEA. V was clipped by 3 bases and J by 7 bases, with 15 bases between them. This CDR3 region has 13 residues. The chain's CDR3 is CSVESPTSRGYTF. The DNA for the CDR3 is TGCAGCGTTGAGTCCCCTACATCGCGTGGCTACACCTTC.

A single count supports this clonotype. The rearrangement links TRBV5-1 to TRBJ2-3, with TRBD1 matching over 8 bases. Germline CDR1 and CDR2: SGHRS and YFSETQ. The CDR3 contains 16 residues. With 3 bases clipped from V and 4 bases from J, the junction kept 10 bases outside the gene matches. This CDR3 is CASSWNGGQGADTQYF. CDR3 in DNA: TGCGCCAGCAGCTGGAACGGCGGACAGGGAGCAGATACGCAGTATTTT.

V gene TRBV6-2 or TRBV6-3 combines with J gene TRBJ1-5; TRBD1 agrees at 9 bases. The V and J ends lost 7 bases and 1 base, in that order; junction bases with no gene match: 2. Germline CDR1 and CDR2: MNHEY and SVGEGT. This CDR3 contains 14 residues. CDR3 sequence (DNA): TGTGCCAGCAAAGACAGGGGGAGCAATCAGCCCCAGCATTTT. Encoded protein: CASKDRGSNQPQHF.

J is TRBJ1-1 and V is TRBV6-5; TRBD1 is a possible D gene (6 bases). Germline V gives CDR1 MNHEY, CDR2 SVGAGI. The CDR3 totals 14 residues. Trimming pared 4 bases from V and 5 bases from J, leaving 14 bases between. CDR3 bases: TGTGCCAGCAGTTTTAGGGGGGGGCCAACTGAAGCTTTCTTT. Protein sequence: CASSFRGGPTEAFF.

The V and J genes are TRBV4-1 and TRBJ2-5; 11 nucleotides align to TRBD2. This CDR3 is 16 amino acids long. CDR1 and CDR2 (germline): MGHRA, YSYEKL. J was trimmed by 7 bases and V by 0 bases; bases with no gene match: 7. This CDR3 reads CASSQEGSGGAGTQYF. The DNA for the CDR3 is TGCGCCAGCAGCCAAGAAGGTAGCGGGGGGGCCGGGACCCAGTACTTC.

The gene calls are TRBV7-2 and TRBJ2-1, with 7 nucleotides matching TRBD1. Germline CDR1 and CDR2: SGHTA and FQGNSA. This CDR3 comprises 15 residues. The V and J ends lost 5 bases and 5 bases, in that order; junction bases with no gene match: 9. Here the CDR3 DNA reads TGTGCCAGCAGCCCCCCCACAGGGGTCCACAATGAGCAGTTCTTC. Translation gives CASSPPTGVHNEQFF.

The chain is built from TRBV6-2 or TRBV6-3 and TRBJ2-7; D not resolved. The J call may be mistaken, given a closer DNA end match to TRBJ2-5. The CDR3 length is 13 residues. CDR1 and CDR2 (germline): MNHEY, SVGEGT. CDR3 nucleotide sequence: TGTGCCAGCAAAAAAACCGATGGAGAGACCCAGTACTTC. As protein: CASKKTDGETQYF.

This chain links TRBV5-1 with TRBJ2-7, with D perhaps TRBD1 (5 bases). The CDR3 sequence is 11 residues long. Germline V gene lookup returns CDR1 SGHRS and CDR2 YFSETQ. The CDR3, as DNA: TGCGCAAGAGACAGACCCTACGAGCAGTACTTC. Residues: CARDRPYEQYF.

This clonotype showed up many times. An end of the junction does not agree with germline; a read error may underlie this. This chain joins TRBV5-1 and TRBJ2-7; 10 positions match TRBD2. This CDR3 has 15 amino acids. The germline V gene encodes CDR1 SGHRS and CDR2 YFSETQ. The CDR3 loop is CASSPRTSGSYEQYF. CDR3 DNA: TGTGCCAGCAGTCCCCGGACTAGCGGTTCCTACGAGCAGTACTTC.

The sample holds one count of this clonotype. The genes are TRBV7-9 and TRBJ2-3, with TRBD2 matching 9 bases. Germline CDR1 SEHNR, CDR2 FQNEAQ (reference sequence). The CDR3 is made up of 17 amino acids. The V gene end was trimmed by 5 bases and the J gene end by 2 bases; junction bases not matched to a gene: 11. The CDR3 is CASSPLAGDTTTDTQYF. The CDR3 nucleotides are TGTGCCAGCAGCCCTTTAGCGGGGGACACAACCACAGATACGCAGTATTTT.

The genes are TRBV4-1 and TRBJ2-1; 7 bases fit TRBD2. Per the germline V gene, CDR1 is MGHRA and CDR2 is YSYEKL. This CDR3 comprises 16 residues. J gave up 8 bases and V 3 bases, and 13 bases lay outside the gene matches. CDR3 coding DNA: TGCGCCAGCAGCCAGAGGAAAGCGGGGCATCGAGATGAGCAGTTCTTC. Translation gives CASSQRKAGHRDEQFF.